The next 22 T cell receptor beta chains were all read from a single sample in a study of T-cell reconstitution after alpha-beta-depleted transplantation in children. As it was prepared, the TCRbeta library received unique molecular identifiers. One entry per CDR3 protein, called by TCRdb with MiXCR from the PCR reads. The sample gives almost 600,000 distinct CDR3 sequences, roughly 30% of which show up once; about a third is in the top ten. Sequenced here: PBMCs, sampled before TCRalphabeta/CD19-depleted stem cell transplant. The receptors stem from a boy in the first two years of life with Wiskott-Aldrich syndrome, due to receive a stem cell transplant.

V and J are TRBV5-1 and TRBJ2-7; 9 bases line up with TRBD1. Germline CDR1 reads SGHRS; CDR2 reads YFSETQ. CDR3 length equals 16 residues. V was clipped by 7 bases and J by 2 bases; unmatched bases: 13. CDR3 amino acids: CASVPGQGLGAYEQYF. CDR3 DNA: TGCGCCAGCGTCCCGGGACAGGGTTTAGGAGCCTACGAGCAGTACTTC.

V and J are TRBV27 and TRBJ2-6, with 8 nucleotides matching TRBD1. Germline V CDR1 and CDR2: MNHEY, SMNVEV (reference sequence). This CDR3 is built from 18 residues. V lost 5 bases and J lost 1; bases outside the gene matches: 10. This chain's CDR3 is CASSETGVGFSGANVLTF. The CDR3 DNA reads TGTGCCAGCAGTGAGACAGGGGTTGGGTTTTCTGGGGCCAACGTCCTGACTTTC.

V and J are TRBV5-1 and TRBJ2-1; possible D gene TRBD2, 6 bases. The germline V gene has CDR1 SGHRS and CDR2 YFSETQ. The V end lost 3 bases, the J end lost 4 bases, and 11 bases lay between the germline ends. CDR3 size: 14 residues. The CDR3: CASSSGLEYNEQFF. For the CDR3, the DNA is TGCGCCAGCAGCTCGGGACTTGAGTACAATGAGCAGTTCTTC.

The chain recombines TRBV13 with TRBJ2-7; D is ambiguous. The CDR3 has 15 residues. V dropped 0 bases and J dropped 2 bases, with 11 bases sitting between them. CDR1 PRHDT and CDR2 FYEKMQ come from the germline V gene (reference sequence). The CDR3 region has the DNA TGTGCCAGCAGCTTAGGCTGGGGTCTTGCCTACGAGCAGTACTTC. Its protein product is CASSLGWGLAYEQYF. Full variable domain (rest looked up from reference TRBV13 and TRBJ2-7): AAGVIQSPRHLIKEKRETATLKCYPIPRHDTVYWYQQGPGQDPQFLISFYEKMQSDKGSIPDRFSAQQFSDYHSELNMSSLELGDSALYFCASSLGWGLAYEQYFGPGTRLTVT.

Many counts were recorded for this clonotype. The CDR3 nucleotides read TGTGCCAGCAGTCCCGGGTTCTACGAGCAGTACTTC. The encoded protein is CASSPGFYEQYF. This sequence joins TRBV12-3 or TRBV12-4 and TRBJ2-7; D unclear. The CDR3 runs 12 residues. V was cut by 5 bases and J by 3 bases, with 8 bases left in between.

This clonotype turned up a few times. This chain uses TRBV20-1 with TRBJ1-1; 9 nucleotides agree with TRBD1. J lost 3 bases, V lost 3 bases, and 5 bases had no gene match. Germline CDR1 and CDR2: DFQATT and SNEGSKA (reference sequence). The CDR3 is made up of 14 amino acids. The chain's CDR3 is CSARWTGVDTEAFF. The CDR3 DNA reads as TGCAGTGCTAGGTGGACAGGGGTAGACACTGAAGCTTTCTTT.

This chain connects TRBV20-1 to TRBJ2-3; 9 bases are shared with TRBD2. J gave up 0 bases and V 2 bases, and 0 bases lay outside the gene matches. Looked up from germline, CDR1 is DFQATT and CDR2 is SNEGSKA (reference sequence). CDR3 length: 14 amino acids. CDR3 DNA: TGCAGTGCTAGACTAGCGGGGAGCACAGATACGCAGTATTTT. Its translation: CSARLAGSTDTQYF.

The CDR3 DNA is TGCGCCAGCAGCCACCTATCGACCGTTTGGACTGGGAACTATGGCTACACCTTC. It translates to CASSHLSTVWTGNYGYTF. The chain links TRBV4-1 to TRBJ1-2; D ambiguous. Trimming cost V 3 bases and J 2 bases, with 22 bases left between them. The CDR3 length is 18 residues. Germline V lookup: CDR1 MGHRA, CDR2 YSYEKL.

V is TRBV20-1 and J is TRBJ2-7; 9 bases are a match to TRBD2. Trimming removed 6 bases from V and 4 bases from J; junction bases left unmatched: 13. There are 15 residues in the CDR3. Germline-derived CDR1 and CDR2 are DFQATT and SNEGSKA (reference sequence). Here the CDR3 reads CSAATLNSGSYEQYF. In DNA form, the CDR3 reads TGCAGTGCCGCGACCTTGAATAGCGGGAGTTACGAGCAGTACTTC.

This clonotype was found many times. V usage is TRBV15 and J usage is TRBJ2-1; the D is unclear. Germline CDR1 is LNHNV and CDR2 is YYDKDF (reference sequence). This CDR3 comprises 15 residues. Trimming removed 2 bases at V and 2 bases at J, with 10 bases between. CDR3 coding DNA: TGTGCCACCAGCAGAAAGACAAAGACCTACAATGAGCAGTTCTTC. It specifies CATSRKTKTYNEQFF.

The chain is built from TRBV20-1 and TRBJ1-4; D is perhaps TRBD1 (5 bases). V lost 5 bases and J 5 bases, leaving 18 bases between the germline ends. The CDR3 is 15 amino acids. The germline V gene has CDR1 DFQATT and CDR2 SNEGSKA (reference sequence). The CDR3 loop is CSAEDGTLVNEKLFF. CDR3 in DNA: TGCAGTGCTGAGGACGGGACTCTGGTAAATGAAAAACTGTTTTTT.

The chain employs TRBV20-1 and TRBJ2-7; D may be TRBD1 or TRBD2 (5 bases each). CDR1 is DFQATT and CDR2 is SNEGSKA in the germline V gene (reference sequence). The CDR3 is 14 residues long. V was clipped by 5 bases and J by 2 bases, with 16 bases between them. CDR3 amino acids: CSALAGTLPYEQYF. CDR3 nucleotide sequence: TGCAGTGCTCTCGCCGGGACGCTTCCCTACGAGCAGTACTTC.

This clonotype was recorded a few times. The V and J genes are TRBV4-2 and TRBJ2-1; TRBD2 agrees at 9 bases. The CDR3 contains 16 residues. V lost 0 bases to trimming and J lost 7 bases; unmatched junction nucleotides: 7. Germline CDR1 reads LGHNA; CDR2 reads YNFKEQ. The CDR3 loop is CASSQETSGFVNEQFF. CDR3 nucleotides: TGTGCCAGCAGCCAAGAAACTAGCGGGTTTGTAAATGAGCAGTTCTTC.

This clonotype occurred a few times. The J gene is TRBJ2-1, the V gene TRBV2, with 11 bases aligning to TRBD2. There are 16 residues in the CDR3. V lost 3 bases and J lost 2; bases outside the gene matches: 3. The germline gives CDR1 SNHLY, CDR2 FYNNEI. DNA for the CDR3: TGTGCCAGCAGTGAGCCGGGACTAGCGGCCTACAATGAGCAGTTCTTC. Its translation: CASSEPGLAAYNEQFF. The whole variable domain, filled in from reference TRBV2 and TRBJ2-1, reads EPEVTQTPSHQVTQMGQEVILRCVPISNHLYFYWYRQILGQKVEFLVSFYNNEISEKSEIFDDQFSVERPDGSNFTLKIRSTKLEDSAMYFCASSEPGLAAYNEQFFGPGTRLTVL.

This CDR3 is CATSFNRGNQPQHF. The CDR3 bases are TGTGCCACCAGCTTTAACAGGGGAAATCAGCCCCAGCATTTT. The rearrangement uses TRBV15 and TRBJ1-5; TRBD1 matches 7 bases. Losses at the gene ends were 5 bases for V and 4 bases for J; bases not matched to a gene: 5. Per the germline V gene, CDR1 is LNHNV and CDR2 is YYDKDF (reference sequence). The CDR3 is 14 amino acids. The full variable domain, rest sourced from reference TRBV15 and TRBJ1-5, is DAMVIQNPRYQVTQFGKPVTLSCSQTLNHNVMYWYQQKSSQAPKLLFHYYDKDFNNEADTPDNFQSRRPNTSFCFLDIRSPGLGDTAMYLCATSFNRGNQPQHFGDGTRLSIL.

DNA for the CDR3: TGCAGTGCTAGAGATACATCAGGGTCGCGCAACTATAATTCACCCCTCCACTTT. Translating it yields CSARDTSGSRNYNSPLHF. The J gene is TRBJ1-6, the V gene TRBV20-1, with D perhaps matching TRBD1 (5 bases). Trimming pared 0 bases from V and 3 bases from J, leaving 18 bases between. The CDR3 is 18 residues long. Looked up from germline, CDR1 is DFQATT and CDR2 is SNEGSKA (reference sequence).

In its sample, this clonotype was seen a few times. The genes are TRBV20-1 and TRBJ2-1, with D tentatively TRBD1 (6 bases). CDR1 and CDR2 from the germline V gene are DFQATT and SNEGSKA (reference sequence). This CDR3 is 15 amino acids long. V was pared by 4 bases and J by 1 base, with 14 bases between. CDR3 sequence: CSAINRDMSYNEQFF. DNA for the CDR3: TGCAGTGCTATTAACCGGGACATGTCCTACAATGAGCAGTTCTTC.

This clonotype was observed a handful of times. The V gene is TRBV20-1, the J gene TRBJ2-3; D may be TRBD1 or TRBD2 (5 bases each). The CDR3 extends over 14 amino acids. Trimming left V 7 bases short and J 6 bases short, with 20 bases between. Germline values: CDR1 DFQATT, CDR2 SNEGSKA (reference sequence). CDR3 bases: TGCAGTGTCGTTAGAGGGACGGGAAGGGATACGCAGTATTTT. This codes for CSVVRGTGRDTQYF.

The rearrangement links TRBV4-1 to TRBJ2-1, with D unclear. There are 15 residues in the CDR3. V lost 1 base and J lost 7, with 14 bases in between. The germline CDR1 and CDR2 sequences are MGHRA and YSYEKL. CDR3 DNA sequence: TGCGCCAGCAGCCAAGGACGCCAGCAAGGAAATGAGCAGTTCTTC. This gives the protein CASSQGRQQGNEQFF.

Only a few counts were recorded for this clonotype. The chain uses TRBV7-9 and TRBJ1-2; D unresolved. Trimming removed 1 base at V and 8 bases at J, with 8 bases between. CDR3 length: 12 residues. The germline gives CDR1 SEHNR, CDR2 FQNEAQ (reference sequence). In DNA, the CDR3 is TGTGCCAGCAGCTTAGAGGCCCGAGGCTACACCTTC. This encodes CASSLEARGYTF. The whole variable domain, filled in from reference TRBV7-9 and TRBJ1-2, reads DTGVSQNPRHKITKRGQNVTFRCDPISEHNRLYWYRQTLGQGPEFLTYFQNEAQLEKSRLLSDRFSAERPKGSFSTLEIQRTEQGDSAMYLCASSLEARGYTFGSGTRLTVV.

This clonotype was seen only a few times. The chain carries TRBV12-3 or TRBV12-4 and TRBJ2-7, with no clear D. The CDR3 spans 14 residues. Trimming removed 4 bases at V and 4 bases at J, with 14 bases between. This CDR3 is CASSSGTTAYEQYF. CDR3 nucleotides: TGTGCCAGCAGTTCTGGTACGACGGCGTACGAGCAGTACTTC.

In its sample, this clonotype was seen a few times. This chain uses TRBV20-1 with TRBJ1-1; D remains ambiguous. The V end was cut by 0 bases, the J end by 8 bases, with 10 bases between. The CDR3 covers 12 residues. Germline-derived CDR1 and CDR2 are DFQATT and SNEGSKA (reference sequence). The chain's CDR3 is CSAREGSLEAFF. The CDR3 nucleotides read TGCAGTGCTAGAGAGGGCAGCTTAGAAGCTTTCTTT.